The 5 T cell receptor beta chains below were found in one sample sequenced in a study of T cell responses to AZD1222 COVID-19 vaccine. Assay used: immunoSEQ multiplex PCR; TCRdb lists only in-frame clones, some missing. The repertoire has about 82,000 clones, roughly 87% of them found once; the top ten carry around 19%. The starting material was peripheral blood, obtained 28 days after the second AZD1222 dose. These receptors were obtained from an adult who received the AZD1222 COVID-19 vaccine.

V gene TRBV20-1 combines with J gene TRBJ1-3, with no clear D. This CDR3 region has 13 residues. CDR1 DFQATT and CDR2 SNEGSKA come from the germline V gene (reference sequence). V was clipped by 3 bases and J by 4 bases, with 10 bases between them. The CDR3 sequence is CSASFGSGNTIYF. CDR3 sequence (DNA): TGCAGTGCTAGTTTCGGGTCGGGAAACACCATATATTTT.

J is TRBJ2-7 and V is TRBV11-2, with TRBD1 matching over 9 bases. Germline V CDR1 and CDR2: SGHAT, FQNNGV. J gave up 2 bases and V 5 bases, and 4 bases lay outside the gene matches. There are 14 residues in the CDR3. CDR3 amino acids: CASSPRTGAYEQYF. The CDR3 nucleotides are TGTGCCAGCAGCCCCCGGACAGGGGCCTACGAGCAGTACTTC. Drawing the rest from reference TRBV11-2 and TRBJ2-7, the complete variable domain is EAGVAQSPRYKIIEKRQSVAFWCNPISGHATLYWYQQILGQGPKLLIQFQNNGVVDDSQLPKDRFSAERLKGVDSTLKIQPAKLEDSAVYLCASSPRTGAYEQYFGPGTRLTVT.

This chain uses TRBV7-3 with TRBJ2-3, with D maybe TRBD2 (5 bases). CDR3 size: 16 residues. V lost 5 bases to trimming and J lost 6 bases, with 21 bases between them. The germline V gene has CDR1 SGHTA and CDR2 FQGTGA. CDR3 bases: TGTGCCAGCAGCCTCGTTCACTCTAGCACCGTTGATACGCAGTATTTT. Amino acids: CASSLVHSSTVDTQYF. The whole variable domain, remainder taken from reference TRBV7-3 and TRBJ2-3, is GAGVSQTPSNKVTEKGKYVELRCDPISGHTALYWYRQSLGQGPEFLIYFQGTGAADDSGLPNDRFFAVRPEGSVSTLKIQRTERGDSAVYLCASSLVHSSTVDTQYFGPGTRLTVL.

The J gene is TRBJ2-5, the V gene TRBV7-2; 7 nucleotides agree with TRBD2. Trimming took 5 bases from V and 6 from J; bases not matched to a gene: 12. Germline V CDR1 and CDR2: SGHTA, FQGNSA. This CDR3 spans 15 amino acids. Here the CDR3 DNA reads TGTGCCAGCAGCCAGGCGGGGGTTTACCCCAAGACCCAGTACTTC. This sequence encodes CASSQAGVYPKTQYF.

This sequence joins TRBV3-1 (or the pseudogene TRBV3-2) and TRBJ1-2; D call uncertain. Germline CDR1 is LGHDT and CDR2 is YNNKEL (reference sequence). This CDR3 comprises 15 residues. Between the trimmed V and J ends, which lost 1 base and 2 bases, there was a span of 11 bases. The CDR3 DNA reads TGTGCCAGCAGCCAAGCCCGGATACTAAACTATGGCTACACCTTC. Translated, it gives CASSQARILNYGYTF.